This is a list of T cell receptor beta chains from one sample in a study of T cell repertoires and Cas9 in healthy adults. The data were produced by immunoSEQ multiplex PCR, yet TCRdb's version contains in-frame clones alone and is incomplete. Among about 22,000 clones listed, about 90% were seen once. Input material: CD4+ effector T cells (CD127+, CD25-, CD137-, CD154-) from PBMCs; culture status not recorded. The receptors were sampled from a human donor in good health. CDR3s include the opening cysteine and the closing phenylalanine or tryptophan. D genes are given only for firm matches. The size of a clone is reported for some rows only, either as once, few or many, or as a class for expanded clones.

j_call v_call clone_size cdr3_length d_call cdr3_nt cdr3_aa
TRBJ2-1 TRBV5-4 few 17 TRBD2 TGTGCCAGCAGCCCGCATGGGGGGGTAGCGGGGGAAAATGAGCAGTTCTTC CASSPHGGVAGENEQFF
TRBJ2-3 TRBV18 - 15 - TGTGCCAGCTCACCGGGGCAGGTGGGGACAGATACGCAGTATTTT CASSPGQVGTDTQYF
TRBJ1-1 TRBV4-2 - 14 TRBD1 TGTGCCAGCAGCCAGGGACAGCTGAACACTGAAGCTTTCTTT CASSQGQLNTEAFF
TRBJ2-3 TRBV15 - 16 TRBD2 TGTGCCACCAGCAGAGGGACTAGCACGAGCACAGATACGCAGTATTTT CATSRGTSTSTDTQYF
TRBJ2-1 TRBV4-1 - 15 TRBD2 TGCGCCAGCAGCCAGGGACTAGCGGTCCACAATGAGCAGTTCTTC CASSQGLAVHNEQFF
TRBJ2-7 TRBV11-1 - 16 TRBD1 TGTGCCAGCAGCTTAGTGCCGGGACAGGGTTCGGGCGAGCAGTACTTC CASSLVPGQGSGEQYF
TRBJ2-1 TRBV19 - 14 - TGTGCCAGTAGTATCCTCCCTGATAGCAATGAGCAGTTCTTC CASSILPDSNEQFF
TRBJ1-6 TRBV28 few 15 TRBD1 TGTGCCAGCAGTTTCCGGGACAGGGCCGGCTCACCCCTCCACTTT CASSFRDRAGSPLHF
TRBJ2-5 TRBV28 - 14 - TGTGCCAGCAGTCGGACTGGAGAACAAGAGACCCAGTACTTC CASSRTGEQETQYF
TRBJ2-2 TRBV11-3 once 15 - TGTGCCAGCAGCTCCCGAAAGGGGGGGCCCGGGGAGCTGTTTTTT CASSSRKGGPGELFF
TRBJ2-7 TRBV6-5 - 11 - TGTGCCAGCAGTCTCAACTACGAGCAGTACTTC CASSLNYEQYF
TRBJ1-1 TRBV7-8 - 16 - TGTGCCAGCAGCCTCCGGGCAGCAACGACGTTGACTGAAGCTTTCTTT CASSLRAATTLTEAFF
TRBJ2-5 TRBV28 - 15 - TGTGCCAGCAGTGGGGGAGTCCTAGGTAGAGAGACCCAGTACTTC CASSGGVLGRETQYF
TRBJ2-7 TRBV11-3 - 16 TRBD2 TGTGCCAGCAGCTCCAGTGGTAGCGGGGGATCCGACGAGCAGTACTTC CASSSSGSGGSDEQYF
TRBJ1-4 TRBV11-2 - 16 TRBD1 TGTGCCAGCAGCGACAGGGATGCCTCAACTAATGAAAAACTGTTTTTT CASSDRDASTNEKLFF
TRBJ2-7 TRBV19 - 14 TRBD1 TGTGCCAGTAGTATAGAAGACAGGGTGGGCGAGCAGTACTTC CASSIEDRVGEQYF
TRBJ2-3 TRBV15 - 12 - TGTGCCACCAAACTAGACACAGATACGCAGTATTTT CATKLDTDTQYF
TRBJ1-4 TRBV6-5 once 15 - TGTGCCAGCAGTTCCTCGGGCGGGAACAATGAAAAACTGTTTTTT CASSSSGGNNEKLFF
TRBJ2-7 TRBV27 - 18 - TGTGCCAGCAGTTCTACCTTAAGGACAAGGCGAGGCCCTTACGAGCAGTACTTC CASSSTLRTRRGPYEQYF
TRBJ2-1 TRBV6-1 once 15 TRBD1 TGTGCCAGCAGGGGGGACAGGGGTTCCTACAATGAGCAGTTCTTC CASRGDRGSYNEQFF
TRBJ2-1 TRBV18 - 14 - TGTGCCAGCTCACCAGAGCTCCCACCAAATGAGCAGTTCTTC CASSPELPPNEQFF
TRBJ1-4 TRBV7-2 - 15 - TGTGCCAGCAGCTTAGACCGACGGAGAGGTGAAAAACTGTTTTTT CASSLDRRRGEKLFF
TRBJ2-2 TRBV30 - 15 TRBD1 TGTGCCTGGAGTTCGGGACAGATGAACACCGGGGAGCTGTTTTTT CAWSSGQMNTGELFF
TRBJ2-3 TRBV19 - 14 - TGTGCCAGTATGGCCGGGCGGACCACAGATACGCAGTATTTT CASMAGRTTDTQYF
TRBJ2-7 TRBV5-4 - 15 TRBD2 TGTGCCAGCAGCCGCCCTAGCGGGGGATCCTACGAGCAGTACTTC CASSRPSGGSYEQYF
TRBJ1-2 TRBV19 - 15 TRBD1 TGTGCCAGTAGTATAGGGACAGGGGTTTCCTATGGCTACACCTTC CASSIGTGVSYGYTF
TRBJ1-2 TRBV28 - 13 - TGTGCCAGCAGTTTATTGGCGCGTTATGGCTACACCTTC CASSLLARYGYTF
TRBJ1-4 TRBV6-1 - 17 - TGTGCCAGCAGTGTCGCTTATCGAGTTGCAACTAATGAAAAACTGTTTTTT CASSVAYRVATNEKLFF
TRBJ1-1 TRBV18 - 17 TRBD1 TGTGCCAGCTCACAGGGGGCAGGGGGGACCTTGAACACTGAAGCTTTCTTT CASSQGAGGTLNTEAFF
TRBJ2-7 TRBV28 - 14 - TGTGCCAGCAGTTCGCCGCACGGCCTCCGCGAGCAGTACTTC CASSSPHGLREQYF
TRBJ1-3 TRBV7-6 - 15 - TGTGCCAGCAGCTTAGGTTCGCTCTCTGGAAACACCATATATTTT CASSLGSLSGNTIYF
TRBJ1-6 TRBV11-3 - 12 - TGTGCCAGCAGCTCAGGGGATTCACCCCTCCACTTT CASSSGDSPLHF
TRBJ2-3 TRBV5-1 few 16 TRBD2 TGCGCCAGCAGCTCGCTAGCGGGGGGGACTACAGATACGCAGTATTTT CASSSLAGGTTDTQYF
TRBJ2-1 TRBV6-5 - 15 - TGTGCCAGCACCGCGGGACGCGGCTCCTACAATGAGCAGTTCTTC CASTAGRGSYNEQFF
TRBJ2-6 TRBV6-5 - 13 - TGTGCCAGCAGCCGCCCTGGGGCCAACGTCCTGACTTTC CASSRPGANVLTF
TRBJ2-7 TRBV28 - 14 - TGTGCCAGCAGTTTATCTGACAGATTCTACGAGCAGTACTTC CASSLSDRFYEQYF
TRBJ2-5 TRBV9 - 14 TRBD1 TGTGCCAGCAGCTTGGGGACAGGTGGAGAGACCCAGTACTTC CASSLGTGGETQYF
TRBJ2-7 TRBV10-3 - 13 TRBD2 TGTGCCATCAGTGAGCGGGAGGACTACGAGCAGTACTTC CAISEREDYEQYF
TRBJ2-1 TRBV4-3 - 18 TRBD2 TGCGCCAGCAGCCAAGAACCATACCTAGCGGGAGCAGACAATGAGCAGTTCTTC CASSQEPYLAGADNEQFF
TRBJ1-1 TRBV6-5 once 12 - TGTGCCAGCAGTTACAAGCGGACTGAAGCTTTCTTT CASSYKRTEAFF
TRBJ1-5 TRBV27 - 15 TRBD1 TGTGCCAGCAGCCGCTCCGGGACAGGGAATCAGCCCCAGCATTTT CASSRSGTGNQPQHF
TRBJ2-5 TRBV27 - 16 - TGTGCCAGCAGTGCGTGGGGGGTCGCCCGTCAAGAGACCCAGTACTTC CASSAWGVARQETQYF
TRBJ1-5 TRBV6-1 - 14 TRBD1 TGTGCCAGCGACAGGGCGGGGGGCAATCAGCCCCAGCATTTT CASDRAGGNQPQHF
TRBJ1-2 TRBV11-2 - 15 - TGTGCCAGCAGCTTAGGGGCAGGGAGGAACTATGGCTACACCTTC CASSLGAGRNYGYTF
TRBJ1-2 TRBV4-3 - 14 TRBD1 TGCGCCAGCAGCCAAGGGGACAGAAACTATGGCTACACCTTC CASSQGDRNYGYTF
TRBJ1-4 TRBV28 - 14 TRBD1 TGTGCCAGCAGTTTAGCAGGGGGAGGGGGAAAACTGTTTTTT CASSLAGGGGKLFF
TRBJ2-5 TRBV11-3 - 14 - TGTGCCAGCAGCTCTCGGACAGCTACAGAGACCCAGTACTTC CASSSRTATETQYF
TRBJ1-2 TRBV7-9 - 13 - TGTGCCAGCAGCTTAGGAGGATTTGGAGGGGACACCTTC CASSLGGFGGDTF
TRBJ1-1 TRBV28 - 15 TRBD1 TGTGCCAGTCTAGGGGCGGGACAGGGGCGAACTGAAGCTTTCTTT CASLGAGQGRTEAFF